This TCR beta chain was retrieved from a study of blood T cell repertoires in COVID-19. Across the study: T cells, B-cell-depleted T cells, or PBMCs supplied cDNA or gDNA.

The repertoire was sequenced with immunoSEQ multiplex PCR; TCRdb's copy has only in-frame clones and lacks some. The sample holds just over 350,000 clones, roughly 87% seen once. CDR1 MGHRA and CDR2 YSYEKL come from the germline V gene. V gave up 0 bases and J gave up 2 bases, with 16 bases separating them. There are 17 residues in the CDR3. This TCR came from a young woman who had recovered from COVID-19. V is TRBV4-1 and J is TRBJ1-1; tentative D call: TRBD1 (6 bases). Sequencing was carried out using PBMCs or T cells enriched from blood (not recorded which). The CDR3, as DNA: TGCGCCAGCAGCCAAGAGGGACATAAAGGACTTAACACTGAAGCTTTCTTT. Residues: CASSQEGHKGLNTEAFF.